This section outlines one TCR beta chain sequence together with its context. Its cognate antigen is unknown. Clones were read by immunoSEQ multiplex PCR, and TCRdb kept only the in-frame ones, dropping some. Among about 48,000 clones, just over 70% were seen once, and the ten largest hold about 1.5%. This sample stems from a study of STAT5B mutations in CD4+ large granular lymphocyte leukemia. Whole-study results and caveats: 8/27 top patient clones versus 2/35 control clones were TRBV06-family.

The CDR3 covers 15 residues. Losses at the gene ends were 4 bases for V and 5 bases for J; bases not matched to a gene: 9. Germline CDR1 is SGHVS and CDR2 is FQNEAQ. Control samples were healthy donors' buffy coats. The sample consisted of CD4+ T cells from blood buffy coats. The sequence came from a human donor in good health. The chain is built from TRBV7-8 and TRBJ1-1; 8 bases fit TRBD1. The CDR3 region has the DNA TGTGCCAGCAGCTACCTTGGACAGGGAGGAACTGAAGCTTTCTTT. Translated: CASSYLGQGGTEAFF.